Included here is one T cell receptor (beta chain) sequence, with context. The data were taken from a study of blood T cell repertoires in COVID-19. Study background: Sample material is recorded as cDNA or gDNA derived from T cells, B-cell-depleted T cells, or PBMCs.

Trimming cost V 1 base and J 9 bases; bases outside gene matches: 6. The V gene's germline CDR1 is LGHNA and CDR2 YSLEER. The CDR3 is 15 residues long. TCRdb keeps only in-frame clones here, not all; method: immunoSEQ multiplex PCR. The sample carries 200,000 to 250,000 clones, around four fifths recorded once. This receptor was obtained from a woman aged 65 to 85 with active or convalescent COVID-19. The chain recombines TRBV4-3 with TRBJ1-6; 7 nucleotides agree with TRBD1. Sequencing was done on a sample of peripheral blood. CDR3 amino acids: CASSQATGIASPLHF. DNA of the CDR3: TGCGCCAGCAGCCAAGCGACAGGGATAGCTTCACCCCTCCACTTT.